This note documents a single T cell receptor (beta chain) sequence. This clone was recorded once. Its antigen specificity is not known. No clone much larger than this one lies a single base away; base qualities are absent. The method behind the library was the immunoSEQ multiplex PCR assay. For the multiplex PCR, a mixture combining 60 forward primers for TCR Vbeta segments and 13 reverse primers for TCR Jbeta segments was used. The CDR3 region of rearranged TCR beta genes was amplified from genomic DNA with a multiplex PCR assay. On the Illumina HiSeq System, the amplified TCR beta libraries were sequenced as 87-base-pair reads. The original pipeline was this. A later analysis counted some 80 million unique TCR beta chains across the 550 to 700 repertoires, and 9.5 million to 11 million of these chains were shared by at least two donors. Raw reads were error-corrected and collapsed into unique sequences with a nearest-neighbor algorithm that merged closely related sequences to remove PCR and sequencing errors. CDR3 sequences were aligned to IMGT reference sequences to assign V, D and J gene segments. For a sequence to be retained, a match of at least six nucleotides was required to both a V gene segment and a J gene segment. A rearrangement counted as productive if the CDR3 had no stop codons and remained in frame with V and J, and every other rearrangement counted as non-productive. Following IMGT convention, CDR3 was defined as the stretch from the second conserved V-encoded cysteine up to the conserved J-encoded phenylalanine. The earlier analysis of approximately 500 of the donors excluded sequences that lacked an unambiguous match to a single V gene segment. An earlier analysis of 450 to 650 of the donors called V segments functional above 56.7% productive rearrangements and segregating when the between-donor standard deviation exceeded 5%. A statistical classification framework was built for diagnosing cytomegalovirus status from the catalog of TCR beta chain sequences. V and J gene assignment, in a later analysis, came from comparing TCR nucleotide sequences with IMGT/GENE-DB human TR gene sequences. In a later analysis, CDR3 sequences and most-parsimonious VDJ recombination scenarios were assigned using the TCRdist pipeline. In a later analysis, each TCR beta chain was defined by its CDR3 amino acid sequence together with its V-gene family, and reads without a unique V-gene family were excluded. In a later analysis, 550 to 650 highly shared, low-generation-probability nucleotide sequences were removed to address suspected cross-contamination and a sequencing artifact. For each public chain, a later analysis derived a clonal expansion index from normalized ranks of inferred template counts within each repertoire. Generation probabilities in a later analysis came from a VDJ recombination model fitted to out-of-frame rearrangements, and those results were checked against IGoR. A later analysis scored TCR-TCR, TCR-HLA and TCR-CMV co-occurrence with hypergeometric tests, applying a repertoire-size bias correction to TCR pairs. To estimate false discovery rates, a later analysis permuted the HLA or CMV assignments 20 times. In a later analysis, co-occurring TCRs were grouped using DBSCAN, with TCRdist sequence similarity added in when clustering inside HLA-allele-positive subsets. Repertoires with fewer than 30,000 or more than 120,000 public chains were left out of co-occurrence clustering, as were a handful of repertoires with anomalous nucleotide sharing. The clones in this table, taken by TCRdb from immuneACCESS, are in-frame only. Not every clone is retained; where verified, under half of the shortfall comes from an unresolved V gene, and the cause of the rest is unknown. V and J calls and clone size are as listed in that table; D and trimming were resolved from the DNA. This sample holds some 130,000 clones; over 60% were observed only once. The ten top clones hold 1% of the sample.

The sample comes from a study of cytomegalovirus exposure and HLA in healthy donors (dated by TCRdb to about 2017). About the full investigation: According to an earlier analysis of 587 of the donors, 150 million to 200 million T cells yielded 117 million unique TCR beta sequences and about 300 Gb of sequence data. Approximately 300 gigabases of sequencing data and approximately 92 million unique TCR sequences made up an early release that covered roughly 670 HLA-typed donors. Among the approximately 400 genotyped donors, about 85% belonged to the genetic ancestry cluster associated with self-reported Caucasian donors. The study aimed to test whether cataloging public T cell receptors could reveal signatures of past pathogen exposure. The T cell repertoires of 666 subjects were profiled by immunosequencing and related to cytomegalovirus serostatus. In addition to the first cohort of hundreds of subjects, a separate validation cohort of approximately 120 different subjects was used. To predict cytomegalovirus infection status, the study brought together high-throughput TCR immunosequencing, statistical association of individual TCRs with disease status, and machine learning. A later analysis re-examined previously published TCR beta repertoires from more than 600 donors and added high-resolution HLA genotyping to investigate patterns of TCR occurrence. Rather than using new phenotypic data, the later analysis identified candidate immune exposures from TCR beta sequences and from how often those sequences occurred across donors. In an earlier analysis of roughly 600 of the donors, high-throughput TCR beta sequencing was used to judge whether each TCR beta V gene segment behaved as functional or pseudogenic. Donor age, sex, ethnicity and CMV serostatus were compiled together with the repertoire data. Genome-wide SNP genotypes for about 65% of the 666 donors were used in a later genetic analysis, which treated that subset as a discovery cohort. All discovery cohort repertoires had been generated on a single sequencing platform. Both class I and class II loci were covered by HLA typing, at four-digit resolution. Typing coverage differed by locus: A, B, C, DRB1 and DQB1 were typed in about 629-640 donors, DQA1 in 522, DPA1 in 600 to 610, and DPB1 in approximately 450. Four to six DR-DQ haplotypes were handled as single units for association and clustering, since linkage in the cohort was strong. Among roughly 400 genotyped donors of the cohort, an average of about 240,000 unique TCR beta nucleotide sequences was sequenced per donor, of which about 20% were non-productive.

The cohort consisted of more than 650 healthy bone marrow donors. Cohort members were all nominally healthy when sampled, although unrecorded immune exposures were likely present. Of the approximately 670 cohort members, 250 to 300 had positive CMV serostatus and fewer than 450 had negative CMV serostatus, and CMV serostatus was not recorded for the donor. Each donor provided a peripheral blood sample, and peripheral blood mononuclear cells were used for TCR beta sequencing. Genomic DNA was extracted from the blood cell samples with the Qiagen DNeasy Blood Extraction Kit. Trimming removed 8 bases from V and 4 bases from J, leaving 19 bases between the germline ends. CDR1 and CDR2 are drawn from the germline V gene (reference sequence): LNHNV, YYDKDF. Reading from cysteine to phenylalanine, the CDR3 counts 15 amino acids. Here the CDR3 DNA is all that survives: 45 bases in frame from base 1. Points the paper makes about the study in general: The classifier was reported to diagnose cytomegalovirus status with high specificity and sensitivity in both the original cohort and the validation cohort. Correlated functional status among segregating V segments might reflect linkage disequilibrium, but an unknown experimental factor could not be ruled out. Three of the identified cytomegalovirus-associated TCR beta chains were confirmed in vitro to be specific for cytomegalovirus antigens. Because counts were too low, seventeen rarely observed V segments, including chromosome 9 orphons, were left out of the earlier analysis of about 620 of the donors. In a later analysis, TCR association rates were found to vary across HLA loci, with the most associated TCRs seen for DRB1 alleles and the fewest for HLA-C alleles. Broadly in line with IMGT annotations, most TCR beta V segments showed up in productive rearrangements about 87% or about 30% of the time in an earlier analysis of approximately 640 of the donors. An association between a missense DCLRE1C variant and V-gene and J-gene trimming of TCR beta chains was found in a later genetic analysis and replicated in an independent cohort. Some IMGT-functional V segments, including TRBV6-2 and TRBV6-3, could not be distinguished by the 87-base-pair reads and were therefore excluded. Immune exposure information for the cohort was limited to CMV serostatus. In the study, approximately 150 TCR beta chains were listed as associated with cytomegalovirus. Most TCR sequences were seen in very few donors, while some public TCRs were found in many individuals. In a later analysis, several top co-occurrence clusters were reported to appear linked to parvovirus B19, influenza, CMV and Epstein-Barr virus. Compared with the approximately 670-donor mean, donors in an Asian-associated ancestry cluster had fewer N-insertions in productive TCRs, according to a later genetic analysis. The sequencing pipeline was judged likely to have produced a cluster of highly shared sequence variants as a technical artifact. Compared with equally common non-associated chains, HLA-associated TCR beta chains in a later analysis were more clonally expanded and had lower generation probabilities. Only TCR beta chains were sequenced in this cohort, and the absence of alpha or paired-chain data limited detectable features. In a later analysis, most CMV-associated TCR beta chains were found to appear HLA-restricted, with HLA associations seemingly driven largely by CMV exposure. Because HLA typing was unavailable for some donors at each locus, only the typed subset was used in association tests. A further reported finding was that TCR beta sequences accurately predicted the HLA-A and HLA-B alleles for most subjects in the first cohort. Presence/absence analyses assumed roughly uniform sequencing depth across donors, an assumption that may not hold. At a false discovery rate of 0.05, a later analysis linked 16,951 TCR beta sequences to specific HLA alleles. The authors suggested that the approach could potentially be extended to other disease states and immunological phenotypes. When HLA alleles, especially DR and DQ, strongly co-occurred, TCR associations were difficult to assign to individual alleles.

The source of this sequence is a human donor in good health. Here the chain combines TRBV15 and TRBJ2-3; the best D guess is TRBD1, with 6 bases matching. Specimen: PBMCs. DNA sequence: TGTGCCACCTCCCTACAGGTGAGGACAGCAGATACGCAGTATTTT. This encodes CATSLQVRTADTQYF.